This T cell receptor beta chain was sequenced in a study of early T cells in non-severe SARS-CoV-2 infection. On the study more broadly: Bulk RNA isolated from unsorted whole blood underwent sequencing; chains were not paired.

Via MiXCR, TCRdb re-called the 5' RACE reads, giving one row per CDR3 protein. Of some 62,000 distinct CDR3 sequences listed, roughly 8.8% were seen once; the top ten hold around 1.3%. Unmatched junction bases numbered 5, after V lost 6 bases and J lost 4 bases. Germline lookup yields CDR1 DFQATT and CDR2 SNEGSKA (reference sequence). The CDR3 is made up of 14 amino acids. This clonotype showed up just once. This chain uses TRBV20-1 with TRBJ2-1, with TRBD2 identical over 11 bases. The clonotype originates from an adult who was a healthcare worker with PCR-confirmed SARS-CoV-2 infection or an uninfected control (not recorded which). The sample taken for sequencing was whole blood. CDR3: CSARLAGSYNEQFF. CDR3 DNA: TGCAGTGCCCGACTAGCGGGGAGTTACAATGAGCAGTTCTTC.